The source of this T cell receptor beta chain is a study of blood T cell repertoires in COVID-19. The germline V gene has CDR1 SGHRS and CDR2 YFSETQ. The CDR3 runs 17 residues. Trimming removed 2 bases from V and 2 bases from J; junction bases left unmatched: 8. This table comes from immunoSEQ multiplex PCR, and its TCRdb copy is limited to in-frame clones, with some not included. The table includes about 160,000 clones, approximately 86% detected once. Specimen: peripheral blood. The chain has TRBV5-1 and TRBJ2-7; 12 bases fit TRBD2. The clonotype comes from a woman in her sixties with active or convalescent COVID-19. This CDR3 reads CASSFTLLAGGAYEQYF. The CDR3 DNA follows: TGCGCCAGCAGCTTTACCCTTCTAGCGGGGGGGGCCTACGAGCAGTACTTC.